This TCR beta chain was captured in a study of blood T cells in healthy people across ages. The sample holds many counts of this clonotype. Its matching antigen is unknown. The study's findings and limits: Nothing was known about donor CMV status, and this possibly confounded expanded clonotype changes.

Combining a sample-barcoded 5' primer with a J-beta primer mix, a second PCR ran for roughly 6 to 12 cycles. In TCRdb, the 5' RACE reads were re-called with MiXCR into one record per CDR3 protein. The data contain around 1,700,000 distinct CDR3 sequences, 28% of them seen just once; the ten biggest clones take up less than 9.5%. This CDR3 contains 12 residues. Per germline, CDR1 SEHNR and CDR2 FQNEAQ (reference sequence). The chain carries TRBV7-9 and TRBJ2-5; 7 positions match TRBD1. The closer fit of TRBJ2-7 to the DNA end suggests the J call may be wrong. The clonotype originates from a woman under 40 in good health. The sequencing sample was made of blood. In DNA form, the CDR3 reads TGTGCCAGCAGCTATACAGGGGTCGAGCAGTACTTC. Its protein is CASSYTGVEQYF.